Below, 26 T cell receptor beta chains from the same sample are listed, as sequenced in a study of blood T cells in healthy people across ages. For the second PCR, which ran for about 7 to 11 cycles, a sample-barcoded 5' primer and a J-beta primer mix were used. In TCRdb, the 5' RACE reads were re-called with MiXCR into one record per CDR3 protein. The sample shows 1,800,000 or so distinct CDR3 sequences, approximately 40% of them seen only once. Sequences were obtained from blood. The receptor set was obtained from a human donor in good health.

The chain joins TRBV20-1 to TRBJ1-5, with a possible D match to TRBD1 (6 bases). Germline CDR1 and CDR2: DFQATT and SNEGSKA (reference sequence). The CDR3 is made up of 15 amino acids. V was cut by 6 bases and J by 0 bases, with 15 bases left in between. CDR3 in amino acids: CSAVDSYDSNQPQHF. The CDR3 DNA sequence: TGCAGTGCAGTGGACAGTTATGATAGCAATCAGCCCCAGCATTTT.

This clonotype was observed a few times. The V gene is TRBV29-1, the J gene TRBJ1-5, with D tentatively TRBD1 (6 bases). Trimming removed 8 bases from V and 3 bases from J, with 26 bases in between. CDR3 size: 17 residues. The germline gives CDR1 SQVTM, CDR2 ANQGSEA. The CDR3 here is CSTDFILRTEFNQPQHF. In nucleotides, the CDR3 is TGCAGCACCGACTTCATCCTAAGGACAGAATTCAATCAGCCCCAGCATTTT. The entire variable domain, with the rest obtained from reference TRBV29-1 and TRBJ1-5, is as follows: SAVISQKPSRDICQRGTSLTIQCQVDSQVTMMFWYRQQPGQSLTLIATANQGSEATYESGFVIDKFPISRPNLTFSTLTVSNMSPEDSSIYLCSTDFILRTEFNQPQHFGDGTRLSIL.

This chain connects TRBV12-3 or TRBV12-4 to TRBJ2-3; D is perhaps TRBD1 (5 bases). Near its end, the DNA agrees better with TRBJ1-5, so the J call may be wrong. CDR3 length: 15 amino acids. The CDR3 DNA follows: TGTGCCAGCAGTTCTGAGGGGTCGACAGATCAGCCCCAGCATTTT. Translated: CASSSEGSTDQPQHF.

This rearrangement joins TRBV4-3 to TRBJ2-2; 7 nucleotides agree with TRBD1. CDR1 and CDR2 from the germline V gene are LGHNA and YSLEER. J gave up 5 bases and V 3 bases, and 21 bases lay outside the gene matches. There are 20 residues in the CDR3. CDR3 DNA: TGCGCCAGCAGCCAGTACTCCTCGACAGGGAAACGTTTCCGGACCGGGGAGCTGTTTTTT. Its protein product is CASSQYSSTGKRFRTGELFF.

V is TRBV6-2 or TRBV6-3 and J is TRBJ2-1; D is uncertain. This CDR3 spans 15 amino acids. Germline CDR1 MNHEY, CDR2 SVGEGT. V lost 6 bases to trimming and J lost 0 bases, with 12 bases between them. The CDR3 nucleotides are TGTGCCAGCAGCCAGCCGCTCAGCTCCTACAATGAGCAGTTCTTC. This encodes CASSQPLSSYNEQFF.

The rearrangement uses TRBV4-1 and TRBJ2-7, with no clear D. V lost 0 bases and J lost 6, with 9 bases in between. Germline values: CDR1 MGHRA, CDR2 YSYEKL. The CDR3 contains 13 residues. CDR3 sequence (DNA): TGCGCCAGCAGCCAAGAGGGTTCGGGCGAGCAGTACTTC. As protein: CASSQEGSGEQYF.

This clonotype appeared many times. This chain links TRBV4-3 with TRBJ1-2; D not resolved. V was pared by 3 bases and J by 4 bases, with 12 bases between. This CDR3 is built from 14 residues. Germline V lookup: CDR1 LGHNA, CDR2 YSLEER. The CDR3 loop is CASSQLGRIYGYTF. DNA of the CDR3: TGCGCCAGCAGCCAGTTAGGACGGATCTATGGCTACACCTTC.

The rearrangement uses TRBV5-1 and TRBJ2-7; a possible D gene is TRBD2 (5 bases). Trimming shortened V by 2 bases and J by 3 bases, and 12 bases separated the two germline ends. Germline assignment: CDR1 SGHRS and CDR2 YFSETQ. The CDR3 covers 14 residues. The CDR3 here is CASSLNSGSYEQYF. CDR3 sequence (DNA): TGCGCCAGCAGCTTAAACTCGGGGAGCTACGAGCAGTACTTC. Supplemented by reference TRBV5-1 and TRBJ2-7, the full variable domain reads KAGVTQTPRYLIKTRGQQVTLSCSPISGHRSVSWYQQTPGQGLQFLFEYFSETQRNKGNFPGRFSGRQFSNSRSEMNVSTLELGDSALYLCASSLNSGSYEQYFGPGTRLTVT.

V gene TRBV5-1 combines with J gene TRBJ2-7, with TRBD1 as a possible D gene (6 bases). V lost 10 bases, J lost 7 bases, and 18 bases lay in between. CDR1 is SGHRS, CDR2 YFSETQ, per germline. The CDR3 spans 12 residues. CDR3 sequence (DNA): TGCGCCGGCACACAGGGTCCTAATGAGCAGTACTTC. It yields the protein CAGTQGPNEQYF.

This clonotype appeared a few times. The V gene is TRBV20-1, the J gene TRBJ1-5; no definite D call. There are 13 residues in the CDR3. The V gene lost 6 bases and the J gene lost 4 bases, with 13 bases spanning the gap. CDR1 DFQATT and CDR2 SNEGSKA come from the germline V gene (reference sequence). The CDR3: CSARSPMNQPQHF. CDR3 DNA sequence: TGCAGTGCGCGGTCTCCTATGAATCAGCCCCAGCATTTT.

J is TRBJ2-7 and V is TRBV14, with TRBD2 matching over 10 bases. The germline CDR1 and CDR2 sequences are SGHDN and FVKESK. This CDR3 contains 16 residues. V gave up 6 bases and J gave up 4 bases; unmatched junction bases: 12. The CDR3 DNA is TGTGCCAGCAGTCTCGTAGGGCTAGCGGGGGCATACGAGCAGTACTTC. Encoded protein: CASSLVGLAGAYEQYF.

The chain employs TRBV6-5 and TRBJ1-2; TRBD1 agrees at 8 bases. The junction had 6 bases not matched to a gene; V was cut back by 6 bases and J by 6 bases. Germline CDR1 is MNHEY and CDR2 is SVGAGI. This CDR3 spans 13 amino acids. For the CDR3, the DNA is TGTGCCAGCAGACGGACAGGGACGCATGGCTACACCTTC. Amino acid sequence: CASRRTGTHGYTF.

This clonotype was detected ten times or more. This chain uses TRBV6-5 with TRBJ2-7; no firm D call. Germline V lookup: CDR1 MNHEY, CDR2 SVGAGI. Trimming left V 6 bases short and J 4 bases short, with 7 bases between. The CDR3 loop spans 11 amino acids. CDR3 sequence: CASSKGYEQYF. DNA of the CDR3: TGTGCCAGCAGCAAAGGTTACGAGCAGTACTTC.

This sequence joins TRBV9 and TRBJ2-1; D may correspond to TRBD1 or TRBD2 (6 bases each). CDR1 is SGDLS and CDR2 is YYNGEE in the germline V gene. V was shortened by 5 bases and J by 13 bases, with 16 bases between the two germline ends. This CDR3 contains 12 residues. CDR3 nucleotides: TGTGCCAGCAGGGGTCGGGGGCCGTATCAGTTCTTC. The encoded protein is CASRGRGPYQFF.

This rearrangement joins TRBV5-8 to TRBJ1-1; no reliable D call. The CDR3 length is 16 residues. Germline values: CDR1 SGHTS, CDR2 YDEGEE. Trimming stripped 5 bases from V and 6 bases from J, with 23 bases between. The CDR3 is CASSRTRRIIDAEAFF. For the CDR3, the DNA is TGTGCCAGCAGTCGCACCCGACGGATAATTGACGCTGAAGCTTTCTTT.

The J gene is TRBJ2-3, the V gene TRBV2, with no clear D. Looked up from germline, CDR1 is SNHLY and CDR2 is FYNNEI. Deletions cut 4 bases from V and 2 bases from J, with 10 bases between. The CDR3 extends over 14 amino acids. CDR3 nucleotides: TGTGCCAGCAGTGGTGGCAGGAACACAGATACGCAGTATTTT. This gives the protein CASSGGRNTDTQYF.

The V gene is TRBV2, the J gene TRBJ2-1, with D perhaps TRBD1 (5 bases). This CDR3 comprises 13 residues. Germline CDR1 reads SNHLY; CDR2 reads FYNNEI. V was cut by 7 bases and J by 5 bases, with 12 bases left in between. CDR3 amino acids: CASNERQNNEQFF. CDR3 DNA: TGTGCCAGCAACGAACGACAGAACAATGAGCAGTTCTTC.

The chain links TRBV5-1 to TRBJ2-3; either TRBD1 or TRBD2 may supply D (6 bases each). Germline lookup yields CDR1 SGHRS and CDR2 YFSETQ. With 0 bases removed from V and 5 bases from J, the gap between germline ends came to 16 bases. The CDR3 length is 16 residues. The chain's CDR3 is CASSLVTAEGGDTQYF. CDR3 nucleotides: TGCGCCAGCAGCTTGGTTACGGCGGAGGGGGGAGATACGCAGTATTTT.

This chain connects TRBV6-2 or TRBV6-3 to TRBJ2-1, with 8 bases aligning to TRBD1. This CDR3 contains 15 residues. Germline CDR1 is MNHEY and CDR2 is SVGEGT. Losses at the gene ends were 4 bases for V and 4 bases for J; bases not matched to a gene: 6. CDR3 in amino acids: CASSFRQGTYNEQFF. CDR3 DNA sequence: TGTGCCAGCAGTTTCCGACAGGGGACGTACAATGAGCAGTTCTTC.

CDR3 nucleotide sequence: TGTGCCAGCAGCCAAAATACTAGACCAGCAGATACGCAGTATTTT. It specifies CASSQNTRPADTQYF. This chain connects TRBV4-2 to TRBJ2-3; perhaps TRBD2 as D (5 bases). V was shortened by 2 bases and J by 4 bases, with 13 bases between the two germline ends. The CDR3 runs to 15 residues. From germline, CDR1 is LGHNA and CDR2 YNFKEQ.

The chain recombines TRBV6-5 with TRBJ1-2; 9 nucleotides line up with TRBD1. Germline V CDR1 and CDR2: MNHEY, SVGAGI. The CDR3 has 18 residues. V shed 4 bases and J 3 bases; nucleotides not matched to a gene: 15. CDR3 nucleotides: TGTGCCAGCAGTTTCCTAATCGGGACAGGGAATGTGGACTATGGCTACACCTTC. Translation gives CASSFLIGTGNVDYGYTF.

The table lists this clonotype with many counts. The chain employs TRBV6-5 and TRBJ1-6; D remains ambiguous. V dropped 6 bases and J dropped 4 bases, with 10 bases sitting between them. CDR1 and CDR2 from the germline V gene are MNHEY and SVGAGI. This CDR3 region has 14 residues. The CDR3 DNA reads as TGTGCCAGCAGAGCAGAGACATATAATTCACCCCTCCACTTT. Its translation is CASRAETYNSPLHF.

The chain links TRBV20-1 to TRBJ2-3, with 10 nucleotides matching TRBD2. This CDR3 has 16 amino acids. Looked up from germline, CDR1 is DFQATT and CDR2 is SNEGSKA (reference sequence). The V and J ends lost 5 bases and 1 base, in that order; junction bases with no gene match: 9. CDR3 DNA sequence: TGCAGTGCTTCCGAACTAGCGGGGTACGGCACAGATACGCAGTATTTT. It encodes CSASELAGYGTDTQYF.

This clonotype was counted between two and nine times. The CDR3 DNA is TGTGCCAGCAGCTTTAGGGCCAGTGGGCCTGAGCAGTTCTTC. It yields the protein CASSFRASGPEQFF. This chain links TRBV11-2 with TRBJ2-1; unclear D gene. Trimming shortened V by 3 bases and J by 9 bases, and 15 bases separated the two germline ends. Germline values: CDR1 SGHAT, CDR2 FQNNGV. This CDR3 is 14 amino acids long.

The CDR3 coding sequence is TGTGCCAGCAGCGACGCAAGGACAGGGGCCTATGGCTACACCTTC. It translates to CASSDARTGAYGYTF. The V call is TRBV9, the J call TRBJ1-2; 9 bases match TRBD1. V dropped 3 bases and J dropped 4; count of bases not matched to a gene: 7. There are 15 residues in the CDR3. CDR1 and CDR2 from the germline V gene are SGDLS and YYNGEE.

This clonotype was found a few times. The chain combines TRBV12-3 or TRBV12-4 with TRBJ2-4; 7 bases fit TRBD1. V was clipped by 3 bases and J by 13 bases; unmatched bases: 12. The CDR3 extends over 14 amino acids. This CDR3 reads CASSFGQVVNEQYF. The CDR3 DNA reads as TGTGCCAGCAGTTTTGGACAGGTGGTCAATGAGCAGTACTTC.